A single sample is the source of the 7 T cell receptor beta chains below, sequenced in a study of control samples from healthy donors and cancer patients. Libraries were prepared by immunoSEQ multiplex PCR; TCRdb keeps only in-frame clonotypes and omits some of them. The sample contains 22,000 or so clones, roughly 85% of which appear only once. The source material was PBMCs. These TCRs come from a man aged 55 to 70 with head and neck cancer.

This sequence joins TRBV5-1 and TRBJ2-1; the D gene is possibly TRBD2 (7 bases). The V end was cut by 0 bases, the J end by 7 bases, with 20 bases between. Germline loops: CDR1 SGHRS, CDR2 YFSETQ. This CDR3 contains 17 residues. The CDR3 spells CASSLEGRGEGRNEQFF. Here the CDR3 DNA reads TGCGCCAGCAGCTTGGAGGGTAGGGGGGAGGGCCGTAATGAGCAGTTCTTC.

The V and J genes are TRBV5-1 and TRBJ2-5, with unresolved D. Trimming left V 2 bases short and J 5 bases short, with 7 bases between. The CDR3 loop spans 12 amino acids. CDR1 is SGHRS, CDR2 YFSETQ, per germline. The CDR3, as DNA: TGCGCCAGCAGCTTAGGATCGGAGACCCAGTACTTC. Residues: CASSLGSETQYF.

The chain links TRBV5-1 to TRBJ2-1; D is unresolved. The CDR3 is made up of 14 amino acids. V was trimmed by 7 bases and J by 3 bases, leaving 14 bases between them. Germline V gene data show CDR1 as SGHRS and CDR2 as YFSETQ. The CDR3 DNA sequence: TGCGCCAGCGGTGCACAGAGTTTCTACAATGAGCAGTTCTTC. Protein sequence: CASGAQSFYNEQFF.

This chain links TRBV9 with TRBJ2-7; TRBD2 matches 12 bases. This CDR3 contains 14 residues. Per germline, CDR1 SGDLS and CDR2 YYNGEE. After removal of 0 bases from V and 6 bases from J, the junction contained 1 base not matched to a gene. The CDR3, as DNA: TGTGCCAGCAGCGTAGGACTAGCGGGAGTCGAGCAGTACTTC. Amino acids: CASSVGLAGVEQYF.

The chain links TRBV3-1 (or the pseudogene TRBV3-2) to TRBJ2-5, with D unclear. Germline V gives CDR1 LGHDT, CDR2 YNNKEL (reference sequence). There are 12 residues in the CDR3. Trimming removed 4 bases at V and 2 bases at J, with 5 bases between. The CDR3 protein is CASSLTQETQYF. The CDR3 nucleotides read TGTGCCAGCAGCCTGACGCAAGAGACCCAGTACTTC.

The rearrangement uses TRBV11-2 and TRBJ2-1; perhaps TRBD2 as D (6 bases). The germline gives CDR1 SGHAT, CDR2 FQNNGV. The CDR3 sequence is 11 residues long. Trimming left V 5 bases short and J 8 bases short, with 7 bases between. The CDR3 loop reads CASSRGYEQFF. CDR3 sequence (DNA): TGTGCCAGCAGCCGGGGGTATGAGCAGTTCTTC.

The chain carries TRBV27 and TRBJ2-4; TRBD2 aligns across 11 bases. V lost 2 bases to trimming and J lost 3 bases; unmatched junction nucleotides: 9. Per the germline V gene, CDR1 is MNHEY and CDR2 is SMNVEV (reference sequence). This CDR3 has 18 residues. CDR3 nucleotides: TGTGCCAGCAGTTTAAGACTAGCGGGGAGTGTGGACAAAAACATTCAGTACTTC. This codes for CASSLRLAGSVDKNIQYF.